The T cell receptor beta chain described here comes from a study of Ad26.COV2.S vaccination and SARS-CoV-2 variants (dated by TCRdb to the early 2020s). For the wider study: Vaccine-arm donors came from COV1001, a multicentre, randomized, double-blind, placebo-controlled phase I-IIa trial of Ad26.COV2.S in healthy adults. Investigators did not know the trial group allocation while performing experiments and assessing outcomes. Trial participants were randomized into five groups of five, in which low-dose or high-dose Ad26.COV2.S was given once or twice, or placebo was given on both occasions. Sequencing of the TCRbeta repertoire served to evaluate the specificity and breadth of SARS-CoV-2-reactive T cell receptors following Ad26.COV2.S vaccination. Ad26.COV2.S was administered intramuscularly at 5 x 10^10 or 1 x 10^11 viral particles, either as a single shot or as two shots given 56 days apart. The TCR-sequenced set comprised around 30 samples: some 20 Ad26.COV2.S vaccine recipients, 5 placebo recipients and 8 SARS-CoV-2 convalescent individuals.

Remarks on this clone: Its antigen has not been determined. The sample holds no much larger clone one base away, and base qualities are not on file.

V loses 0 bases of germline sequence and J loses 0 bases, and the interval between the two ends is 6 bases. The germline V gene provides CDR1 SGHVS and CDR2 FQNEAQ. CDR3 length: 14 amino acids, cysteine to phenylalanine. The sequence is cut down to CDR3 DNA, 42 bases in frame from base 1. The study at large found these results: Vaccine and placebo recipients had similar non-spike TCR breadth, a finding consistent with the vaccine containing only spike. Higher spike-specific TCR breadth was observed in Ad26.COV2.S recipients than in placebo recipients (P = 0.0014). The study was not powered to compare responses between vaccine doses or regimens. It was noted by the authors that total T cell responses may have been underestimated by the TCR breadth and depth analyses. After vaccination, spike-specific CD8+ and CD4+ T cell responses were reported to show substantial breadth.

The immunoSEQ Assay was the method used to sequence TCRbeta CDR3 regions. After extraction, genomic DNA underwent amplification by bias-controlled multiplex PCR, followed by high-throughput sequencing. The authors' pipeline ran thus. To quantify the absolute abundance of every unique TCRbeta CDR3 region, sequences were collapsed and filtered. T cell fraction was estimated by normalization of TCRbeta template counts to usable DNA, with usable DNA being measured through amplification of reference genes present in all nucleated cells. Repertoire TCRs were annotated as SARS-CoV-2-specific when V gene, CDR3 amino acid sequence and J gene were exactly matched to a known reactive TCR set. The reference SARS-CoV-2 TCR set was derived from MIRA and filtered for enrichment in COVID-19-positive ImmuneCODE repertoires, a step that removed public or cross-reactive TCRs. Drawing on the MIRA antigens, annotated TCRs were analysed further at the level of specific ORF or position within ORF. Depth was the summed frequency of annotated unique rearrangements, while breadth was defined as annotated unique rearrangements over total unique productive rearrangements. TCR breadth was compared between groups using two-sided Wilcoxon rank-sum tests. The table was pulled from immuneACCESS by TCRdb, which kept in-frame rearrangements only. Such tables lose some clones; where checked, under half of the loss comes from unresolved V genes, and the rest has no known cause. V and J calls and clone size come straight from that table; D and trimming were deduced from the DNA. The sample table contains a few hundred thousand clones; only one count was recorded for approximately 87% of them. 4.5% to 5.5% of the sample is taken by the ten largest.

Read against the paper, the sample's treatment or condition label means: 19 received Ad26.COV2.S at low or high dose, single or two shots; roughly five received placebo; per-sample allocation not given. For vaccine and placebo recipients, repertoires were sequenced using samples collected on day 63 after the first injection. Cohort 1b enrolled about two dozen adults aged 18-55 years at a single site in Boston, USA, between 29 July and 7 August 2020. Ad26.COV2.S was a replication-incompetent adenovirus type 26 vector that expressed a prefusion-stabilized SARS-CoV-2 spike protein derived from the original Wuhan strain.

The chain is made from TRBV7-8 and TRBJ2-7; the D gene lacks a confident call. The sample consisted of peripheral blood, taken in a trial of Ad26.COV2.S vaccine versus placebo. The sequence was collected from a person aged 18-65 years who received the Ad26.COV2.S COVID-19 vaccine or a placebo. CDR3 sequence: CASSLAPNSYEQYF. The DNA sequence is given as TGTGCCAGCAGCTTAGCCCCAAACTCCTACGAGCAGTACTTC. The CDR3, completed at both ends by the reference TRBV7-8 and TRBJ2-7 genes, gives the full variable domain GAGVSQSPRYKVAKRGQDVALRCDPISGHVSLFWYQQALGQGPEFLTYFQNEAQLDKSGLPSDRFFAERPEGSVSTLKIQRTQQEDSAVYLCASSLAPNSYEQYFGPGTRLTVT.